This T cell receptor beta chain derives from a study of PD-1 blockade in classical Hodgkin lymphoma. The study, taken as a whole, reports: Similar baseline diversity was found in complete responders and newly diagnosed patients. Reported findings placed baseline TCR diversity lower in newly diagnosed patients (compared with healthy donors). Anyone who began nivolumab under 1 year after ASCT was excluded.

Sequencing used immunoSEQ multiplex PCR; TCRdb keeps in-frame clones, though not all of them. The sample lists some 95,000 clones; 90% were seen once. CDR1 MNHNY and CDR2 SVGAGI come from the germline V gene (reference sequence). The CDR3 extends over 13 amino acids. Trimming took 5 bases from V and 8 from J; bases not matched to a gene: 6. Time point given: cycle 4 day 1 (C4D1), after around six weeks of nivolumab. Every one of the patients relapsed after autologous stem cell transplantation (brentuximab vedotin exposure was variable). When best responses were assessed, they were complete response, partial response or progressive disease. To note about this clone: What it binds is not known.

The sequence derives from a human donor with classical Hodgkin lymphoma. The sequences come from peripheral blood mononuclear cells (PBMCs), collected before the fourth cycle of nivolumab. The chain employs TRBV6-6 and TRBJ1-5, with 7 bases lining up with TRBD1. CDR3 region: CASSTGQIEPQHF. CDR3 DNA: TGTGCCAGCAGTACGGGACAGATTGAGCCCCAGCATTTT.